This TCR beta chain was sequenced for a study of shared clonotypes between healthy human individuals. Note on this clone: Its target is unknown.

The study's findings and limits: Relative to their counterparts shared across all four donors, non-shared clonotypes exhibited diminished generation probabilities.

Sequenced by immunoSEQ multiplex PCR; TCRdb stores in-frame clones only, minus some. The repertoire holds 2 million to 2.5 million clones, with just over 90% as singletons. Naive-designated CD8 cells lacked CD45RO, were positively enriched for CCR7, and omitted terminally differentiated effector memory CD45RA+ cells. Germline lookup yields CDR1 MGHRA and CDR2 YSYEKL. Unmatched junction bases numbered 4, after V lost 2 bases and J lost 0 bases. CDR3 length equals 16 residues. This rearrangement joins TRBV4-1 to TRBJ2-1; TRBD1 agrees at 7 bases. The TCR sequence derives from a man younger than 35 in good health. Some clones in this sample may be carry-over from other donors' samples. The sample taken for sequencing was naive CD8+ T cells from PBMCs. The CDR3 loop is CASSQPDRASYNEQFF. In DNA form, the CDR3 reads TGCGCCAGCAGCCAACCTGACAGGGCCTCCTACAATGAGCAGTTCTTC.